This TCR beta chain is drawn from a study of PD-L1 blockade in urothelial cancer. Study at large: Patients' atezolizumab regimen, 1,200 mg intravenously every 3 weeks, began in the mid-2010s. Analyzed time points were 3 weeks (second dose) and 6 weeks after therapy began. There were a median of about 150,000 T cells in blood samples.

Locally advanced or metastatic urothelial carcinoma was diagnosed in the patients. Libraries were prepared by immunoSEQ multiplex PCR; TCRdb keeps only in-frame clonotypes and omits some of them. This table holds about 110,000 clones, under 85% found once. CDR1 is SGHRS, CDR2 YFSETQ, per germline. V was pared by 2 bases and J by 4 bases, with 2 bases of the junction left unmatched. The CDR3 is made up of 15 amino acids. The chain recombines TRBV5-1 with TRBJ2-3, with 12 bases lining up with TRBD2. This TCR was sampled from a man in his fifties with urothelial cancer. Sequenced material: PBMCs, taken around atezolizumab (anti-PD-L1) treatment. CDR3 residues: CASSFLAGGSDTQYF. The CDR3 DNA reads TGCGCCAGCAGCTTCCTAGCGGGAGGGTCAGATACGCAGTATTTT.